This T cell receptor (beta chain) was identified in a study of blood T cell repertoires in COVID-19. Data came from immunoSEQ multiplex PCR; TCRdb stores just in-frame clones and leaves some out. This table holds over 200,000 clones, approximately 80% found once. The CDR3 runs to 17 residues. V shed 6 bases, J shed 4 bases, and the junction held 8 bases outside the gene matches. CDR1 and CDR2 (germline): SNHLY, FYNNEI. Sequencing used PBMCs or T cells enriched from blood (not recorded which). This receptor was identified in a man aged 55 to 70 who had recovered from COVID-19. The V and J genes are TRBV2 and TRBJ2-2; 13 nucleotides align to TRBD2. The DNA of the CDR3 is TGTGCCAGCAGCTTACTAGCGGGGGGGACGGTCACCGGGGAGCTGTTTTTT. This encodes CASSLLAGGTVTGELFF.